Below, 5 T cell receptor beta chains from the same sample are listed, as sequenced in a study of CD8+ T cells in alopecia areata. Following extraction, RNA underwent reverse transcription to cDNA, which served as the sequencing template. TCRdb's copy holds only in-frame clones and misses some; the assay was immunoSEQ multiplex PCR. The data show some 88,000 clones, about 40% seen once. The treatment here: oral pan-JAK inhibitor, 5-10 mg twice daily. The starting material was CD8+ T cells sorted from blood, obtained at week 24, from a patient treated with tofacitinib. The receptors were gathered from a human donor with alopecia areata.

V gene TRBV6-6 combines with J gene TRBJ1-1; no reliable D call. This CDR3 spans 12 amino acids. V was trimmed by 5 bases and J by 1 base, leaving 5 bases between them. Germline V gives CDR1 MNHNY, CDR2 SVGAGI (reference sequence). Here the CDR3 reads CASSPGNTEAFF. The CDR3 DNA follows: TGTGCCAGCAGTCCAGGGAACACTGAAGCTTTCTTT.

The chain joins TRBV29-1 to TRBJ2-3, with 11 bases fitting TRBD1. The V gene's germline CDR1 is SQVTM and CDR2 ANQGSEA. V was pared by 3 bases and J by 3 bases, with 2 bases of the junction left unmatched. The CDR3 is made up of 14 amino acids. The CDR3, as DNA: TGCAGCGTTGACGGGACAGGGGGGACAGATACGCAGTATTTT. Amino acids: CSVDGTGGTDTQYF.

The genes are TRBV30 and TRBJ2-6, with D tentatively TRBD1 or TRBD2 (6 bases each). From germline, CDR1 is GTSNPN and CDR2 SVGIG (reference sequence). V was pared by 8 bases and J by 2 bases, with 10 bases between. The CDR3 totals 13 residues. In DNA, the CDR3 is TGTGCCCGAAGGGGGGCTGGGGCCAACGTCCTGACTTTC. It translates to CARRGAGANVLTF.

The chain combines TRBV4-1 with TRBJ1-2, with no clear D. V was shortened by 0 bases and J by 0 bases, with 17 bases between the two germline ends. CDR3 length: 18 amino acids. Germline-derived CDR1 and CDR2 are MGHRA and YSYEKL. CDR3 loop: CASSQETRAFLPNYGYTF. CDR3 DNA sequence: TGCGCCAGCAGCCAAGAAACGAGGGCCTTTCTACCTAACTATGGCTACACCTTC.

The rearrangement uses TRBV5-1 and TRBJ1-1; D is undetermined. Trimming took 0 bases from V and 3 from J, leaving 12 bases between them. Germline CDR1 SGHRS, CDR2 YFSETQ. This CDR3 is built from 15 residues. The CDR3 sequence: CASSLVGSGYTEAFF. The CDR3 region has the DNA TGCGCCAGCAGCTTGGTCGGCTCGGGGTACACTGAAGCTTTCTTT.